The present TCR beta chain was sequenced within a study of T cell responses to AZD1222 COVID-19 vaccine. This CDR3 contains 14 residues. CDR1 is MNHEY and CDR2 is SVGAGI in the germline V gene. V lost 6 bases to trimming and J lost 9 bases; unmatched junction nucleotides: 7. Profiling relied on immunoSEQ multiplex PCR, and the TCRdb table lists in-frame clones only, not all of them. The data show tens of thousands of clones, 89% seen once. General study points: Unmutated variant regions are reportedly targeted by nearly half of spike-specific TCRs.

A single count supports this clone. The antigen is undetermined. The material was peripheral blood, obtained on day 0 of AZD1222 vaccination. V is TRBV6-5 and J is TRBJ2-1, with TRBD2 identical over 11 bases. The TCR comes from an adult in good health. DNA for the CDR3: TGTGCCAGCAGCCGTAGCGGGGGGGCCGGTGAGCAGTTCTTC. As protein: CASSRSGGAGEQFF.